This record looks at one TCR beta chain sequence and its context. The antigen it binds to is not known. Nothing much larger sits one base from this clone, and base qualities are not available. For CDR1 and CDR2, the germline V gene lists MDHEN and SYDVKM. Trimming takes 6 bases from V and 3 bases from J, and the germline ends sit 6 bases apart. The CDR3 has 12 amino acids, counting the end cysteine and phenylalanine. Just CDR3 DNA is preserved here, 36 bases in frame from base 1. The immunoSEQ Assay, a bias-controlled multiplex PCR, was used to amplify TCRbeta CDR3 regions from genomic DNA. On the authors' methods: Within the assay, amplification of reference gene primers was used to estimate how many nucleated cells each sample contained. To quantify the absolute abundance of each unique TCRbeta CDR3 rearrangement, sequence reads were collapsed and filtered. For each sample, productive Simpson clonality was calculated as the square root of Simpson's diversity index over productive rearrangements. TCRdb holds this immuneACCESS table with in-frame rearrangements only. Some clones are missing; in checked studies, unresolved V genes explain under half, and the rest has no known cause. The D gene and trimming were derived from the DNA, and the V and J assignments and clone size from that table. Recorded for this sample are around 70,000 clones; about 80% of them occurred a single time. The ten largest clones capture approximately 23% of the sample.

Whole blood was collected in K2EDTA tubes by collaborating institutions according to the institutions' own protocols. For TCRbeta analysis, collaborators shipped samples as frozen whole blood, isolated PBMCs, or DNA extracted from either of those sample types. The record originates from a study of blood T cell repertoires in COVID-19 (dated by TCRdb to 2019 to 2021). Background on the whole study: Samples from collaborators originated in the United States, Italy and Spain and spanned both the acute and convalescent phases of COVID-19. The material from the prospective study consisted of cDNA or gDNA derived from T cells, B-cell-depleted T cells, or PBMCs. Subjects who had been exposed to COVID-19, were actively infected with it, or had recovered from it provided the deeply sampled blood TCRbeta repertoires that made up the dataset. The repertoires were released in a freely available public database meant as a resource for research on the immune response to SARS-CoV-2. The samples were drawn from two sources: the first 160 participants of the ongoing ImmuneRACE study, and 1,200 or so subjects contributed by 6 global collaborators. A de-identified subject ID, COVID-19 status, age in years and sex were almost always included in the sample metadata. HLA class I and class II types, where available, came from metadata supplied by the sample provider rather than from assay-based typing.

Results the study describes overall, beyond this receptor: How much clinical and demographic metadata was included differed by source and by participant, and the metadata was provided uncurated.

The chain is made from TRBV28 and TRBJ1-3; the D gene is unclear. Source material: peripheral blood. This TCR derives from a human donor in a cohort sampled during active COVID-19. CDR3 reads: CASRGSGNTIYF. At the DNA level, the sequence is TGTGCCAGCAGAGGGAGTGGAAACACCATATATTTT.